Here is one T cell receptor (beta chain) with its context. In TCRdb, the RACE reads were re-called with MiXCR into one record per CDR3 protein. The profile covers roughly 100,000 distinct CDR3 sequences, with less than 40% appearing a single time and less than 3% taken by the ten largest. This sample was included in a study of human T cells and chemical hapten exposure. The time point: patch test 3, about 24 weeks after DPC sensitization. The treatment denotes: therapeutic diphenylcyclopropenone sensitization with weekly scalp DPC. V was trimmed by 5 bases and J by 0 bases, leaving 8 bases between them. The CDR3 spans 15 residues. Per the germline V gene, CDR1 is MDHEN and CDR2 is SYDVKM.

The specimen was whole blood, collected in connection with sensitization to the hapten diphenylcyclopropenone (DPC). The receptor's source is a man aged 40-50 years with alopecia areata. Some clones in this sample may be carry-over from other donors' samples. The V gene is TRBV28, the J gene TRBJ2-6; D is possibly TRBD2 (5 bases). CDR3 sequence: CASSRGFSGANVLTF. CDR3 sequence (DNA): TGTGCCAGCAGTCGGGGATTCTCTGGGGCCAACGTCCTGACTTTC. The full variable domain, rest sourced from reference TRBV28 and TRBJ2-6, is DVKVTQSSRYLVKRTGEKVFLECVQDMDHENMFWYRQDPGLGLRLIYFSYDVKMKEKGDIPEGYSVSREKKERFSLILESASTNQTSMYLCASSRGFSGANVLTFGAGSRLTVL.